This TCR beta chain was retrieved from a study of shared clonotypes between healthy human individuals. Across the whole study: Donor composition was two women and a few men, aged 18 to 49.

Findings and caveats of the study: The study found about 5% of naive CD4 clonotypes shared across several donors.

V lost 4 bases and J 1 base, leaving 14 bases between the germline ends. The CDR3 runs to 15 residues. Germline V lookup: CDR1 SGHNT, CDR2 YYREEE (reference sequence). There were only Caucasian adults among the donors, and all lived in Nashville, Tennessee. From CD4+ cells came CD45RA+ naive and CD45RA-negative memory subsets. Generated by immunoSEQ multiplex PCR, the TCRdb table keeps only in-frame clones and is missing some. The sample holds 2 million to 2.5 million clones, approximately 94% seen once. A single count supports this clone. Its matching antigen is unknown. The chain couples TRBV5-4 to TRBJ1-1; unclear D gene. The specimen sequenced was naive CD4+ T cells sorted from blood. Stated subset: CD45RA+ positively selected. The TCR was taken from a man younger than 35 in good health. The CDR3 sequence: CASSPPGRKNTEAFF. For the CDR3, the DNA is TGTGCCAGCAGCCCCCCCGGGCGGAAGAACACTGAAGCTTTCTTT.